Shown below are 4 T cell receptor beta chains from a single sample sequenced in a study of blood T cell repertoires in COVID-19. Assay: immunoSEQ multiplex PCR; the TCRdb copy retains only in-frame clones and omits some. The sample lists a few hundred thousand clones, 70% to 90% occurring once. Source material: peripheral blood. The receptors were sampled from a woman in her 50s with COVID-19, enrolled during active disease.

This clone was seen once. This CDR3 is also generated by other DNA sequences in the sample. The J gene is TRBJ1-1, the V gene TRBV19, with D hard to call. Between the trimmed V and J ends, which lost 7 bases and 1 base, there was a span of 7 bases. Per the germline V gene, CDR1 is LNHDA and CDR2 is SQIVND (reference sequence). The CDR3 has 12 amino acids. The CDR3 sequence is CASTAGNTEAFF. CDR3 bases: TGTGCCAGTACCGCCGGGAACACTGAAGCTTTCTTT.

V and J are TRBV7-9 and TRBJ1-1, with D possibly matching TRBD1 (5 bases). Germline lookup yields CDR1 SEHNR and CDR2 FQNEAQ (reference sequence). This CDR3 contains 15 residues. V lost 5 bases to trimming and J lost 5 bases, with 18 bases between them. The CDR3 loop reads CASSPGSNTLTEAFF. The CDR3 DNA sequence: TGTGCCAGCAGCCCAGGGTCCAACACACTAACTGAAGCTTTCTTT. Variable domain in full (rest from reference TRBV7-9 and TRBJ1-1): DTGVSQNPRHKITKRGQNVTFRCDPISEHNRLYWYRQTLGQGPEFLTYFQNEAQLEKSRLLSDRFSAERPKGSFSTLEIQRTEQGDSAMYLCASSPGSNTLTEAFFGQGTRLTVV.

DNA of the CDR3: TGTGCCAGCAGCCAAGGGAGGGGCGAGCAGTTCTTC. Amino acid sequence: CASSQGRGEQFF. The chain employs TRBV3-1 (or the pseudogene TRBV3-2) and TRBJ2-1, with D perhaps TRBD2 (6 bases). The germline CDR1 and CDR2 sequences are LGHDT and YNNKEL (reference sequence). The CDR3 extends over 12 amino acids. Deletions cut 1 base from V and 10 bases from J, with 8 bases between.

This clone was found a few times. The chain uses TRBV5-4 and TRBJ1-1; D not certain. Germline CDR1 SGHNT, CDR2 YYREEE (reference sequence). Deletions cut 4 bases from V and 5 bases from J, with 9 bases between. The CDR3 has 12 amino acids. CDR3 amino acids: CASSIPGTEAFF. CDR3 coding DNA: TGTGCCAGCAGCATTCCCGGGACTGAAGCTTTCTTT.